These 28 T cell receptor beta chains share one sample of origin, sequenced in a study of OX40 agonist ivuxolimab in advanced cancers. Library preparation was by the immunoSEQ multiplex PCR assay. Imported from immuneACCESS, the table was reduced by TCRdb to in-frame sequences with V and J called. These copies leave out some clones; in studies compared against another copy, an unresolved V gene accounts for under half, and the cause of the remainder is not known. The sample includes roughly 64,000 clones, with 80% to 95% observed a single time. 0.35% to 0.55% of the sample belongs to the ten largest clones. The sample was CD4+ or CD8+ T cells sorted from blood, taken in a trial of the OX40 agonist ivuxolimab. The receptors shown here come from an adult with an advanced solid tumor such as melanoma, head and neck, liver or kidney cancer.

The chain employs TRBV5-4 and TRBJ2-2; D unresolved. The length of the CDR3 is 14 residues. V gave up 5 bases and J gave up 4 bases, with 12 bases separating them. CDR1 SGHNT and CDR2 YYREEE come from the germline V gene (reference sequence). CDR3 loop: CASRGPPGTGELFF. For the CDR3, the DNA is TGTGCCAGCAGAGGACCCCCCGGCACCGGGGAGCTGTTTTTT.

This sequence joins TRBV13 and TRBJ1-3, with a tentative D call TRBD1 (5 bases). Germline assignment: CDR1 PRHDT and CDR2 FYEKMQ (reference sequence). Trimming took 3 bases from V and 0 from J, leaving 12 bases between them. The CDR3 spans 16 residues. The CDR3 sequence: CASSFRQTLSGNTIYF. The CDR3 DNA is TGTGCCAGCAGCTTCAGACAGACCCTCTCTGGAAACACCATATATTTT.

About this clone: This same CDR3 is encoded by further DNA sequences in the sample. This chain joins TRBV18 and TRBJ2-7, with no clear D. CDR3 length equals 13 residues. Germline V gene lookup returns CDR1 KGHSH and CDR2 LQKENI. The V and J ends lost 1 base and 3 bases respectively, with 7 bases between them. CDR3 DNA sequence: TGTGCCAGCTCACCACGAGAGTTCTACGAGCAGTACTTC. Translated, it gives CASSPREFYEQYF.

The chain has TRBV19 and TRBJ2-6; TRBD2 might be the D (5 bases). Germline CDR1 reads LNHDA; CDR2 reads SQIVND (reference sequence). V was pared by 4 bases and J by 0 bases, with 7 bases between. This CDR3 has 15 amino acids. The DNA for the CDR3 is TGTGCCAGTAGTACGGGATACTCTGGGGCCAACGTCCTGACTTTC. Translated, it gives CASSTGYSGANVLTF.

J is TRBJ2-1 and V is TRBV30, with TRBD2 matching 7 bases. Germline trimming cut 1 base from V and 3 bases from J; bases unmatched to any gene: 3. Germline CDR1 reads GTSNPN; CDR2 reads SVGIG (reference sequence). This CDR3 has 14 residues. This CDR3 reads CAWSGLADYNEQFF. The CDR3 nucleotides are TGTGCCTGGAGTGGGCTAGCGGACTACAATGAGCAGTTCTTC.

This clone was seen more than once but under ten times. The chain combines TRBV4-1 with TRBJ1-5; D might be TRBD1 (6 bases). The CDR3 is 15 amino acids. The germline V gene encodes CDR1 MGHRA and CDR2 YSYEKL. Trimming pared 3 bases from V and 1 base from J, leaving 10 bases between. The CDR3 reads CASSQDGQSNQPQHF. The CDR3 region has the DNA TGCGCCAGCAGCCAGGATGGACAGAGCAATCAGCCCCAGCATTTT.

V gene TRBV5-4 combines with J gene TRBJ2-7; 8 bases fit TRBD1. The ends lost 4 bases at V and 2 bases at J; junction bases unmatched: 11. Germline loops: CDR1 SGHNT, CDR2 YYREEE (reference sequence). This CDR3 region has 16 residues. This chain's CDR3 is CASSVPRGPSAYEQYF. As DNA, the CDR3 is TGTGCCAGCAGCGTACCCAGGGGGCCATCCGCCTACGAGCAGTACTTC.

This chain connects TRBV14 to TRBJ2-1, with 9 bases identical to TRBD2. Losses at the gene ends were 4 bases for V and 8 bases for J; bases not matched to a gene: 12. The CDR3 loop spans 16 amino acids. Germline V gene lookup returns CDR1 SGHDN and CDR2 FVKESK. The CDR3 loop reads CASSRNAGGPRDEQFF. CDR3 coding DNA: TGTGCCAGCAGCCGTAATGCGGGAGGGCCGAGGGATGAGCAGTTCTTC. The variable domain in full, completed from reference TRBV14 and TRBJ2-1, reads EAGVTQFPSHSVIEKGQTVTLRCDPISGHDNLYWYRRVMGKEIKFLLHFVKESKQDESGMPNNRFLAERTGGTYSTLKVQPAELEDSGVYFCASSRNAGGPRDEQFFGPGTRLTVL.

This clone was observed a handful of times. This rearrangement joins TRBV5-4 to TRBJ2-5, with D perhaps TRBD2 (6 bases). The CDR3 is 13 residues long. Germline V lookup: CDR1 SGHNT, CDR2 YYREEE (reference sequence). V was clipped by 0 bases and J by 4 bases, with 7 bases between them. In nucleotides, the CDR3 is TGTGCCAGCAGCTTGGAAGCGGGAGAGACCCAGTACTTC. Amino acid sequence: CASSLEAGETQYF.

Here the CDR3 DNA reads TGTGCCTGGAGTAAACCAACCACCCCCTACGAGCAGTACTTC. Its translation: CAWSKPTTPYEQYF. V and J are TRBV30 and TRBJ2-7, with unresolved D. CDR3 size: 14 residues. CDR1 and CDR2 (germline): GTSNPN, SVGIG (reference sequence). Trimming took 2 bases from V and 2 from J, leaving 13 bases between them.

The chain is built from TRBV30 and TRBJ1-2; D not certain. The CDR3 is made up of 15 amino acids. V dropped 0 bases and J dropped 7 bases, with 18 bases sitting between them. The germline V gene encodes CDR1 GTSNPN and CDR2 SVGIG (reference sequence). The CDR3 is CAWSVGSLRFRGYTF. Written as DNA, the CDR3 is TGTGCCTGGAGTGTAGGCAGCCTCCGTTTTCGTGGCTACACCTTC.

The rearrangement uses TRBV5-1 and TRBJ1-1; D not resolved. Germline loops: CDR1 SGHRS, CDR2 YFSETQ. Trimming removed 0 bases at V and 1 base at J, with 13 bases between. The CDR3 loop spans 16 amino acids. In nucleotides, the CDR3 is TGCGCCAGCAGCTTGGTGCCGGGCAAGGGGAACACTGAAGCTTTCTTT. It specifies CASSLVPGKGNTEAFF.

This sequence joins TRBV10-3 and TRBJ2-7; no firm D call. V was pared by 4 bases and J by 2 bases, with 9 bases between. The V gene's germline CDR1 is ENHRY and CDR2 SYGVKD. There are 13 residues in the CDR3. The CDR3 sequence: CAISAPGTYEQYF. The CDR3 region has the DNA TGTGCCATCAGTGCCCCAGGTACCTACGAGCAGTACTTC.

The chain recombines TRBV6-4 with TRBJ2-7; the D call may be TRBD1 or TRBD2 (6 bases each). Germline CDR1 MRHNA, CDR2 SNTAGT. The CDR3 sequence is 14 residues long. V was pared by 6 bases and J by 0 bases, with 12 bases between. CDR3 nucleotides: TGTGCCAGCAGCCGGGGGCCCAACTCCTACGAGCAGTACTTC. This codes for CASSRGPNSYEQYF.

V and J are TRBV30 and TRBJ1-1; 10 bases fit TRBD1. V was clipped by 0 bases and J by 1 base; unmatched bases: 8. In germline, CDR1 is GTSNPN, CDR2 SVGIG (reference sequence). This CDR3 region has 17 residues. The CDR3 reads CAWSVRDRGLANTEAFF. In nucleotides, the CDR3 is TGTGCCTGGAGTGTACGTGACAGGGGGCTTGCGAACACTGAAGCTTTCTTT.

V usage is TRBV7-9 and J usage is TRBJ2-3; 10 bases are shared with TRBD2. V shed 3 bases and J 3 bases; nucleotides not matched to a gene: 6. There are 16 residues in the CDR3. Germline CDR1 SEHNR, CDR2 FQNEAQ (reference sequence). CDR3 coding DNA: TGTGCCAGCAGCTTGGCGGGACTAGCGCTAACAGATACGCAGTATTTT. Translating gives CASSLAGLALTDTQYF. Based on the CDR3 plus reference TRBV7-9 and TRBJ2-3, the full variable domain is DTGVSQNPRHKITKRGQNVTFRCDPISEHNRLYWYRQTLGQGPEFLTYFQNEAQLEKSRLLSDRFSAERPKGSFSTLEIQRTEQGDSAMYLCASSLAGLALTDTQYFGPGTRLTVL.

The chain joins TRBV10-3 to TRBJ1-6, with TRBD1 identical over 10 bases. The trim removed 3 bases at V and 8 bases at J, leaving 4 bases unmatched. This CDR3 contains 15 residues. Germline-derived CDR1 and CDR2 are ENHRY and SYGVKD. The CDR3 protein is CAISDWDRGYSPLHF. CDR3 sequence (DNA): TGTGCCATCAGTGATTGGGACAGGGGATATTCACCCCTCCACTTT.

By sample fraction, this clone is medium-sized. The same CDR3 can be traced to other DNA sequences in this sample. This sequence joins TRBV7-2 and TRBJ2-3, with a weak D call TRBD2 (6 bases). The CDR3 spans 16 residues. V lost 3 bases, J lost 5 bases, and 18 bases lay in between. Germline loops: CDR1 SGHTA, CDR2 FQGNSA. The CDR3 DNA is TGTGCCAGCAGCTTGCGTCTTGAGGGAGCGGGAGATACGCAGTATTTT. This sequence encodes CASSLRLEGAGDTQYF.

In DNA form, the CDR3 reads TGTGCCAGTTTTGACGGGGGGCCCCTTGGCTATGGCTACACCTTC. This translates into CASFDGGPLGYGYTF. This chain joins TRBV19 and TRBJ1-2; maybe TRBD1 (6 bases). Germline V CDR1 and CDR2: LNHDA, SQIVND (reference sequence). V lost 8 bases to trimming and J lost 4 bases, with 20 bases between them. This CDR3 is built from 15 residues.

This clone was seen a single time. The genes are TRBV5-1 and TRBJ1-6; D not resolved. From germline, CDR1 is SGHRS and CDR2 YFSETQ. The CDR3 extends over 14 amino acids. V gave up 1 base and J gave up 7 bases, with 9 bases separating them. The CDR3 DNA sequence: TGCGCCAGCAGCTTGTCAGAAGTGAATTCACCCCTCCACTTT. Translating gives CASSLSEVNSPLHF.

The chain recombines TRBV4-2 with TRBJ2-5; TRBD2 is a possible D gene (7 bases). Germline V gene lookup returns CDR1 LGHNA and CDR2 YNFKEQ. This CDR3 region has 18 residues. The V end lost 1 base, the J end lost 1 base, and 19 bases lay between the germline ends. In DNA form, the CDR3 reads TGTGCCAGCAGCCAAGCGGGGAGGGGGAGGGGAGGCCAAGAGACCCAGTACTTC. Its protein is CASSQAGRGRGGQETQYF.

V usage is TRBV5-1 and J usage is TRBJ2-1; 7 bases are a match to TRBD1. The V gene end was trimmed by 5 bases and the J gene end by 0 bases; junction bases not matched to a gene: 17. The CDR3 spans 19 residues. Germline CDR1 SGHRS, CDR2 YFSETQ. CDR3 DNA: TGCGCCAGCAGTTACCTCCCGACAGGGCCCGACCTCTCCTACAATGAGCAGTTCTTC. Its translation: CASSYLPTGPDLSYNEQFF.

This chain connects TRBV10-3 to TRBJ2-2; 10 nucleotides align to TRBD1. Unmatched junction bases numbered 10, after V lost 4 bases and J lost 8 bases. Germline V lookup: CDR1 ENHRY, CDR2 SYGVKD. This CDR3 region has 16 residues. The CDR3 bases are TGTGCCATCAGTGGGGCCTCGACAGGGGGCGGAGGGGAGCTGTTTTTT. Amino acids: CAISGASTGGGGELFF.

A few counts support this clone. V and J are TRBV7-2 and TRBJ1-1; D gene uncertain. Germline CDR1 reads SGHTA; CDR2 reads FQGNSA. CDR3 length: 13 residues. Trimming took off 6 bases at V and 2 bases at J, with 10 bases between the two ends. CDR3 DNA: TGTGCCAGCAGATACGACATTAACACTGAAGCTTTCTTT. Its translation: CASRYDINTEAFF.

This rearrangement joins TRBV19 to TRBJ1-5; no clear D. Germline CDR1 LNHDA, CDR2 SQIVND (reference sequence). V dropped 6 bases and J dropped 0 bases, with 6 bases sitting between them. This CDR3 contains 13 residues. CDR3 coding DNA: TGTGCCAGTAGGTTGGGTAGCAATCAGCCCCAGCATTTT. This translates into CASRLGSNQPQHF.

The chain couples TRBV5-1 to TRBJ2-7, with a tentative D call TRBD1 (6 bases). V dropped 0 bases and J dropped 2 bases, with 6 bases sitting between them. This CDR3 has 13 residues. Germline-derived CDR1 and CDR2 are SGHRS and YFSETQ. This CDR3 reads CASSLDRAYEQYF. For the CDR3, the DNA is TGCGCCAGCAGCTTGGACAGGGCCTACGAGCAGTACTTC.

The chain recombines TRBV21-1 with TRBJ2-7; the table assigns TRBD2, which was not confirmed against the DNA. TRBV21-1 represents a pseudogene. The CDR3 has 12 residues. This chain's CDR3 is CASSRRKYEQYF. CDR3 nucleotide sequence: TGTGCCAGCTCGCGGCGGAAGTACGAGCAGTACTTC.

The DNA for the CDR3 is TGTGCCAGCAGTTACGTACGAGGGTCCGGATCCTACGAGCAGTACTTC. It yields the protein CASSYVRGSGSYEQYF. The chain is built from TRBV6-5 and TRBJ2-7, with TRBD2 as a possible D gene (5 bases). Germline V gene lookup returns CDR1 MNHEY and CDR2 SVGAGI. The V end was cut by 2 bases, the J end by 1 base, with 15 bases between. The CDR3 totals 16 residues.